Listed below are T cell receptor beta chains from one sample, sequenced in a study of memory CD4+ T cells and cytomegalovirus serostatus. Measured with immunoSEQ multiplex PCR; TCRdb has only the in-frame clones, and not every one. The data contain 64,000 or so clones, around 77% of them singletons. Sequencing was done on a sample of memory CD4+ T cells from blood. The receptors stem from an adult in good health and CMV-seronegative. Each CDR3 is given with its conserved first and last residue. The order of the fields is D gene, V gene, clone size, J gene, CDR3 DNA, CDR3 protein. The D gene is left open where the match is weak. Size tells how often a clone was seen (once, few, many) or the class of an expanded clone, and some rows leave it out.

TRBD2	TRBV7-3	NA	TRBJ2-5	TGTGCCAGCAGCTTAGCCGGGGCGGCTAGCGGGTACCAAGAGACCCAGTACTTC	CASSLAGAASGYQETQYF
NA	TRBV5-1	NA	TRBJ1-2	TGCGCCAGCAGCTTCGACGGGAGAGCTAACTATGGCTACACCTTC	CASSFDGRANYGYTF
NA	TRBV7-9	NA	TRBJ2-1	TGTGCCAGCAGCGCTAACAGGGAAAATGAGCAGTTCTTC	CASSANRENEQFF
TRBD1	TRBV30	NA	TRBJ2-5	TGTGCCTGGAGTGTACAGGGGGGTGGAGAGACCCAGTACTTC	CAWSVQGGGETQYF
TRBD1	TRBV18	NA	TRBJ2-1	TGTGCCAGCTCACCACCTACAGGGGGGTCCTACAATGAGCAGTTCTTC	CASSPPTGGSYNEQFF
NA	TRBV28	NA	TRBJ2-1	TGTGCCAGCAGTTTTCGTCGAAATGAGCAGTTCTTC	CASSFRRNEQFF
NA	TRBV5-4	NA	TRBJ1-2	TGTGCCAGCAGCTTTCTCGTCGGTTTGGATGGCTACACCTTC	CASSFLVGLDGYTF
TRBD1	TRBV28	NA	TRBJ1-5	TGTGCCAGCAGCCGACCGGGACAGGGGATTATCGGCAATCAGCCCCAGCATTTT	CASSRPGQGIIGNQPQHF
NA	TRBV7-9	NA	TRBJ2-3	TGTGCCAGCAGCCGGTTTTCGGAGGAGACAGATACGCAGTATTTT	CASSRFSEETDTQYF
TRBD1	TRBV6-5	once	TRBJ1-5	TGTGCCAGCAGTTCCTCCGGGACAGGGAGCAATCAGCCCCAGCATTTT	CASSSSGTGSNQPQHF
NA	TRBV14	NA	TRBJ2-7	TGTGCCAGCAGCCGGGGGCGGGCAGGGAGCTCCTACGAGCAGTACTTC	CASSRGRAGSSYEQYF
TRBD1	TRBV7-3	NA	TRBJ1-5	TGTGCCAGCAGCCAAAAGCAGGTGGGGACAGAAGTCACGGTTCAGCATTTT	CASSQKQVGTEVTVQHF
NA	TRBV12-5	NA	TRBJ2-6	TGTGCTAGTGGTTTTATTTCCTCTGGGGCCAACGTCCTGACTTTC	CASGFISSGANVLTF
NA	TRBV14	NA	TRBJ1-4	TGTGCCAGCAGCCCTCGTCGTATGAATGAAAAACTGTTTTTT	CASSPRRMNEKLFF
NA	TRBV4-1	NA	TRBJ1-1	TGCGCCAGCAGCCAACTGGGGCGGTCCATGAACACTGAAGCTTTCTTT	CASSQLGRSMNTEAFF
NA	TRBV5-1	NA	TRBJ2-7	TGCGCCAGCAGCTCCCTCCAAGGACAGTACTACGAGCAGTACTTC	CASSSLQGQYYEQYF
NA	TRBV18	NA	TRBJ1-3	TGTGCCAGCTCACAAGGAATAGTCCACGGTGGAAACACCATATATTTT	CASSQGIVHGGNTIYF
TRBD1	TRBV2	NA	TRBJ1-1	TGTGCCAGCAGGACAGGGTACATGAACACTGAAGCTTTCTTT	CASRTGYMNTEAFF
NA	TRBV13	NA	TRBJ2-1	TGTGCCAGCAGCCCCAGGGCTCGGACTCACAATGAGCAGTTCTTC	CASSPRARTHNEQFF
TRBD1	TRBV7-3	NA	TRBJ2-7	TGTGCCAGCAGCTTAACGATCACAGGGGCGAACGAGCAGTACTTC	CASSLTITGANEQYF
NA	TRBV7-8	NA	TRBJ1-1	TGTGCCAGCAGTCCACCTGGGGGGGTGAACACTGAAGCTTTCTTT	CASSPPGGVNTEAFF
NA	TRBV6-5	once	TRBJ1-2	TGTGCCAGCCGCAGACGAGGGCAGGCTAACTATGGCTACACCTTC	CASRRRGQANYGYTF
TRBD2	TRBV5-6	once	TRBJ2-2	TGTGCCAGCAGCCAGCTAGCGGGAGTGATCACGAACACCGGGGAGCTGTTTTTT	CASSQLAGVITNTGELFF
NA	TRBV7-2	NA	TRBJ1-4	TGTGCCAGCAGCTTAAATTTCCGGTCTGGGGGTGAAAAACTGTTTTTT	CASSLNFRSGGEKLFF
NA	TRBV19	NA	TRBJ2-2	TGTGCCAGTAGTATCAGGGCCAGAGGGAACACCGGGGAGCTGTTTTTT	CASSIRARGNTGELFF
TRBD2	TRBV7-2	NA	TRBJ2-2	TGTGCCAGCACCATTGGGGGGGCGAACACCGGGGAGCTGTTTTTT	CASTIGGANTGELFF
TRBD2	TRBV11-1	NA	TRBJ2-1	TGTGCCAGCAGTCCAGGGGCACTAGCGGAATACAATGAGCAGTTCTTC	CASSPGALAEYNEQFF
NA	TRBV11-2	NA	TRBJ2-2	TGTGCCAGCAGCTTAGCCCGCAGGAACACCGGGGAGCTGTTTTTT	CASSLARRNTGELFF
NA	TRBV4-2	NA	TRBJ1-2	TGTGCCAGCAGCCGGGACGAGGCAGGCCCTAACTATGGCTACACCTTC	CASSRDEAGPNYGYTF
NA	TRBV4-1	NA	TRBJ2-4	TGCGCCAGCAGCCAAGGGGTAGTACAGGGTGTAACCAAAAACATTCAGTACTTC	CASSQGVVQGVTKNIQYF
NA	TRBV30	once	TRBJ1-5	TGTGCCTGGAGTGGCCAGGCGAATCAGCCCCAGCATTTT	CAWSGQANQPQHF
TRBD2	TRBV5-1	NA	TRBJ2-1	TGCGCCAGCAGCCTGGGGGTGACTAGCGAGGGTGAGCAGTTCTTC	CASSLGVTSEGEQFF
NA	TRBV28	NA	TRBJ2-5	TGTGCCATTAATGGCGCAAACCAAGAGACCCAGTACTTC	CAINGANQETQYF
TRBD2	TRBV30	NA	TRBJ2-1	TGTGCCTGGAGTGGTTCTAGCGGGAGGGGAAACCTATACAATGAGCAGTTCTTC	CAWSGSSGRGNLYNEQFF
TRBD2	TRBV2	NA	TRBJ2-1	TGTGCCAGCAGGGCAGGACTAGCGAGTAGGTACAATGAGCAGTTCTTC	CASRAGLASRYNEQFF
NA	TRBV9	few	TRBJ1-5	TGTGCCAGCAGTGTAGATATGAGCAATCAGCCCCAGCATTTT	CASSVDMSNQPQHF
NA	TRBV18	once	TRBJ1-5	TGTGCCAGCTCTCGGGGCGGGGGAAATCAGCCCCAGCATTTT	CASSRGGGNQPQHF
NA	TRBV5-1	NA	TRBJ1-2	TGCGCCAGCAGCTTGGCAATGGAGGCCCCGGATGGCTACACCTTC	CASSLAMEAPDGYTF
TRBD1	TRBV27	NA	TRBJ1-5	TGTGCCAGCAGTTGGAGTGACAGGGCCAATCAGCCCCAGCATTTT	CASSWSDRANQPQHF
TRBD1	TRBV5-4	medium-sized	TRBJ2-7	TGTGCCAGCAGCGGGGGACAGGGGGAATCCTACGAGCAGTACTTC	CASSGGQGESYEQYF
NA	TRBV4-1	NA	TRBJ2-1	TGCGCCAGCAGCCAGACGCCTACTACCTACAATGAGCAGTTCTTC	CASSQTPTTYNEQFF
NA	TRBV19	NA	TRBJ2-7	TGTGCCAGTAGTATAGATCAGGTCGGAGACTACGAGCAGTACTTC	CASSIDQVGDYEQYF
TRBD2	TRBV5-6	NA	TRBJ2-1	TGTGCCAGCAGCTTGACTGGGACTAGCGGGGGGGGGCAGTTCTTC	CASSLTGTSGGGQFF
TRBD1	TRBV18	NA	TRBJ1-1	TGTGCCAGCTCAGGAGGGGGCCTGACTGAAGCTTTCTTT	CASSGGGLTEAFF
TRBD2	TRBV4-2	NA	TRBJ2-1	TGTGCCAGCAGCCAAGATAGGACTAGCGGGGGGTTCTACAATGAGCAGTTCTTC	CASSQDRTSGGFYNEQFF
NA	TRBV6-4	NA	TRBJ1-2	TGTGCCAGCAGTGACTCGGAGGGCCCAATCTATGGCTACACCTTC	CASSDSEGPIYGYTF
TRBD2	TRBV11-2	few	TRBJ2-5	TGTGCCAGCAGCTTAGCGACTAGCGGGGGGCAAGAGACCCAGTACTTC	CASSLATSGGQETQYF
NA	TRBV7-2	NA	TRBJ2-3	TGTGCCAGCAGCTTCGGGACTGGCCCGGATACGCAGTATTTT	CASSFGTGPDTQYF
NA	TRBV7-9	once	TRBJ1-1	TGTGCCAGCAGCTTAGCGGGGCAGAATGAAGCTTTCTTT	CASSLAGQNEAFF